This T cell receptor beta chain was obtained from a study of CD8 T cells in ankylosing spondylitis. TCRdb independently ran MiXCR on the 5' RACE reads; one entry per CDR3 protein. The sample holds 670,000 or so distinct CDR3 sequences; around 20% are singletons and the top ten take about 20%. Broader study findings: Roughly 8 highly homologous variants made up a TCR beta motif, and this motif appeared characteristic of ankylosing spondylitis blood.

Comments on this clonotype: As yet, its antigen is unknown.

The CDR3 runs 15 residues. J was trimmed by 7 bases and V by 8 bases; bases with no gene match: 10. Germline V gene lookup returns CDR1 MNHEY and CDR2 SVGEGT. The specimen was blood, either unsorted or a sorted T cell fraction (not recorded which). This sequence joins TRBV6-2 or TRBV6-3 and TRBJ1-4, with 10 positions matching TRBD1. The source of this sequence is a male donor with ankylosing spondylitis. The CDR3 spells CASSRRGQGSEKLFF. The CDR3 nucleotides read TGTGCCAGCTCCCGCCGGGGACAGGGGAGTGAAAAACTGTTTTTT.